Listed below are T cell receptor beta chains from one sample, sequenced in a study of blood T cell repertoires in COVID-19. Sequenced by immunoSEQ multiplex PCR; TCRdb stores in-frame clones only, minus some. This sample has about 350,000 clones; 87% occur once, and the top ten carry about 6%. Sequencing was done on a sample of peripheral blood. The receptors originated from a woman aged 50 to 60 with COVID-19, enrolled during active disease. Each CDR3 is given with its conserved first and last residue. D genes are given only for firm matches. Rows may omit the clone size; those that give it use once, few, many or a size class.

>TRBV18|NA|NA|TRBJ1-3
CASSPNTPTGDSGNTIYF
TGTGCCAGCTCCCCCAATACCCCGACAGGCGACTCTGGAAACACCATATATTTT
>TRBV18|NA|NA|TRBJ1-4
CASSPSRWGRDEKLFF
TGTGCCAGCTCACCCTCGCGCTGGGGCCGGGATGAAAAACTGTTTTTT
>TRBV18|NA|TRBD1|TRBJ2-6
CASSPNRGTGANVLTF
TGTGCCAGCTCACCTAACAGGGGCACTGGGGCCAACGTCCTGACTTTC
>TRBV27|NA|TRBD1|TRBJ1-2
CASSFRDRSADGYTF
TGTGCCAGCAGTTTTAGGGACAGGTCGGCAGATGGCTACACCTTC
>TRBV4-1|NA|TRBD2|TRBJ2-1
CASSQGGGLAGGDEQFF
TGCGCCAGCAGCCAAGGCGGGGGCCTAGCGGGAGGTGATGAGCAGTTCTTC
>TRBV7-2|NA|TRBD1|TRBJ2-1
CASSLGQGEYNEQFF
TGTGCCAGCAGCTTGGGGCAGGGGGAGTACAATGAGCAGTTCTTC
>TRBV14|NA|NA|TRBJ2-5
CASSQELLSTQYF
TGTGCCAGCAGCCAAGAGCTATTGTCGACCCAGTACTTC
>TRBV6-5|NA|NA|TRBJ1-5
CASSREPQAKWRHF
TGTGCCAGCAGTCGTGAACCCCAGGCAAAATGGCGGCATTTT
>TRBV28|NA|NA|TRBJ1-1
CASSLPRPLVTEAFF
TGTGCCAGCAGCCTGCCGCGGCCTCTTGTGACTGAAGCTTTCTTT
>TRBV14|once|TRBD2|TRBJ2-7
CASSLTGCGRASYEQYF
TGTGCCAGCAGCCTCACGGGGTGCGGGAGGGCATCCTACGAGCAGTACTTC
>TRBV5-4|NA|TRBD1|TRBJ1-1
CASSLEGRTGDPEAFF
TGTGCCAGCAGCTTGGAGGGTCGGACAGGTGACCCGGAAGCTTTCTTT
>TRBV15|NA|TRBD2|TRBJ2-1
CATRGLAASYNEQFF
TGTGCCACCAGGGGACTAGCGGCGTCCTACAATGAGCAGTTCTTC
>TRBV7-9|NA|TRBD2|TRBJ2-1
CASSSGLAGDNEQFF
TGTGCCAGCAGCTCTGGACTAGCGGGAGACAATGAGCAGTTCTTC
>TRBV5-1|NA|NA|TRBJ2-1
CASSLFRGGGTHNEQFF
TGCGCCAGCAGCTTATTTAGGGGAGGGGGGACCCACAATGAGCAGTTCTTC
>TRBV19|NA|TRBD1|TRBJ2-2
CASSRWTGGITGELFF
TGTGCCAGTAGTAGATGGACAGGGGGTATCACCGGGGAGCTGTTTTTT
>TRBV11-2|NA|TRBD1|TRBJ2-2
CASKGAQSGELFF
TGTGCCAGCAAGGGGGCTCAATCCGGGGAGCTGTTTTTT
>TRBV15|NA|TRBD1|TRBJ2-2
CATSRETYEDRDDTGELFF
TGTGCCACCAGCAGGGAGACCTACGAGGACAGGGATGACACCGGGGAGCTGTTTTTT
>TRBV9|once|TRBD2|TRBJ2-5
CASSPIPLAAQETQYF
TGTGCCAGCAGCCCGATACCCCTAGCGGCACAAGAGACCCAGTACTTC
>TRBV29-1|NA|TRBD2|TRBJ2-3
CSVLKRDVTDTQYF
TGCAGCGTTCTTAAGCGGGACGTCACAGATACGCAGTATTTT
>TRBV4-1|NA|NA|TRBJ1-2
CASSQDQGTSLGYGYTF
TGCGCCAGCAGCCAAGATCAGGGAACCTCCCTAGGCTATGGCTACACCTTC
>TRBV19|NA|NA|TRBJ1-5
CASKDRGNQPQHF
TGTGCCAGTAAAGATAGGGGGAATCAGCCCCAGCATTTT
>TRBV29-1|once|TRBD1|TRBJ1-2
CSVPGQGAWGYTF
TGCAGCGTGCCGGGACAGGGGGCGTGGGGCTACACCTTC
>TRBV7-9|NA|TRBD2|TRBJ2-1
CASSLEAGPNEQFF
TGTGCCAGCAGCTTAGAAGCGGGACCCAATGAGCAGTTCTTC
>TRBV28|NA|TRBD1|TRBJ2-5
CASSRQGGRETQYF
TGTGCCAGCAGTAGACAGGGTGGGCGGGAGACCCAGTACTTC
>TRBV5-8|NA|NA|TRBJ2-5
CASSHRGNIGETQYF
TGTGCCAGCAGCCATAGGGGGAATATAGGAGAGACCCAGTACTTC
>TRBV7-2|NA|NA|TRBJ2-7
CASSPSFVPYEQYF
TGTGCCAGCAGCCCCTCGTTCGTTCCCTACGAGCAGTACTTC